Sequencing of this T cell receptor (beta chain) was carried out in a study of a mutant IDH1 vaccine in newly diagnosed glioma. About the research overall: Previous care, which was radiotherapy, temozolomide, or both, most often involved both.

V was cut by 1 base and J by 6 bases, with 7 bases left in between. The CDR3 runs to 12 residues. Germline V gene lookup returns CDR1 SEHNR and CDR2 FQNEAQ (reference sequence). As to time point: week 47, end of study. It was 300 ug of mutant IDH1 20-mer peptide that made up each vaccine dose, given with topical imiquimod. Eight vaccine doses were administered to patients at weeks 1, 3, 5, 7, 11, 15, 19 and 23. Every donor had a new WHO grade 3 or 4 astrocytoma that was IDH1-mutant, with loss of nuclear ATRX. The data were produced by immunoSEQ multiplex PCR, yet TCRdb's version contains in-frame clones alone and is incomplete. The sample has approximately 21,000 clones; roughly 80% are singletons. With respect to this clone: Its cognate antigen is unknown.

Findings and limits, study-wide: Pseudoprogression looked unconnected to shifts in top peripheral T cell clonotypes.

The chain employs TRBV7-9 and TRBJ2-7, with D unclear. The material was PBMCs, obtained from a glioma patient whose treatment included an IDH1 peptide vaccine. This TCR came from a man in his forties with glioma. CDR3 sequence reads: CASSLVGTEQYF. Here the CDR3 DNA reads TGTGCCAGCAGCTTAGTTGGTACCGAGCAGTACTTC. The complete variable domain, with remaining parts taken from reference TRBV7-9 and TRBJ2-7, reads DTGVSQNPRHKITKRGQNVTFRCDPISEHNRLYWYRQTLGQGPEFLTYFQNEAQLEKSRLLSDRFSAERPKGSFSTLEIQRTEQGDSAMYLCASSLVGTEQYFGPGTRLTVT.